This T cell receptor (beta chain) was identified in a study of Ad26.COV2.S vaccination and SARS-CoV-2 variants. Study-level points and caveats: Researchers reported similar non-spike TCR breadth in vaccine and placebo recipients.

The protocol was immunoSEQ multiplex PCR, while the TCRdb copy is restricted to in-frame clones and leaves out a portion. Of about 180,000 clones detected, approximately 90% appear once; the ten largest clones hold over 4.5%. This clone was detected only a few times. Its antigen is unknown. CDR1 SEHNR and CDR2 FQNEAQ come from the germline V gene (reference sequence). The CDR3 is made up of 13 amino acids. V lost 1 base to trimming and J lost 12 bases, with 15 bases between them. The chain has TRBV7-9 and TRBJ1-1; D might be TRBD1 (5 bases). The source is a human donor who had recovered from COVID-19. Sequences were derived from peripheral blood, sampled after recovery from COVID-19. The CDR3 reads CASSLENQGRTFF. The CDR3, as DNA: TGTGCCAGCAGCTTAGAGAATCAGGGTAGGACTTTCTTT.